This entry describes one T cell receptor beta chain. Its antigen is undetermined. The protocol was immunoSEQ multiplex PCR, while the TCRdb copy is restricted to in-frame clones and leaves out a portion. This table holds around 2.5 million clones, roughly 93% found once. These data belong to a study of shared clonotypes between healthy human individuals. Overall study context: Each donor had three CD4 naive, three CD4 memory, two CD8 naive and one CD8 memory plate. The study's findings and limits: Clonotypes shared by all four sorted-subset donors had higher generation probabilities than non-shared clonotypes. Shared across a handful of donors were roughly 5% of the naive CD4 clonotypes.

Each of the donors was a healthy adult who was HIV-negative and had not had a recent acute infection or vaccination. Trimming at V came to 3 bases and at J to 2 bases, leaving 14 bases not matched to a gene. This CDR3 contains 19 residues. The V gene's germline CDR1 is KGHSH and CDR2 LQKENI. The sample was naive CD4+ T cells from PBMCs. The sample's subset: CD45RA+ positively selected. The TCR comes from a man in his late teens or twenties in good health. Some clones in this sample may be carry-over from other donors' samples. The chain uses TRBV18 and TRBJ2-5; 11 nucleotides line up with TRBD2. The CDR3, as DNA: TGTGCCAGCTCACCGAACCGCGAACTAGCGGGAGCCTCTCAAGAGACCCAGTACTTC. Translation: CASSPNRELAGASQETQYF.